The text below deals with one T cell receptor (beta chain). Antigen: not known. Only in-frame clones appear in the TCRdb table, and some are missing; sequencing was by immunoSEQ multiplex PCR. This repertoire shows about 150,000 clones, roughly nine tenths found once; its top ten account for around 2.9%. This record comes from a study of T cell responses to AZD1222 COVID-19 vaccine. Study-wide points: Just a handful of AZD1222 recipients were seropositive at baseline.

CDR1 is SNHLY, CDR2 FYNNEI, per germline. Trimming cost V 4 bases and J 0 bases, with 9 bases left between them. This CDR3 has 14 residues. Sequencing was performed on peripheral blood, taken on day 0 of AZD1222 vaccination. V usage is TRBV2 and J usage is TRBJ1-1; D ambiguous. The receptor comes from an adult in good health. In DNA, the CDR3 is TGTGCCAGCAGTGTGTCAACCTTGAACACTGAAGCTTTCTTT. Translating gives CASSVSTLNTEAFF. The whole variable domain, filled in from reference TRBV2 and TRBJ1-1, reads EPEVTQTPSHQVTQMGQEVILRCVPISNHLYFYWYRQILGQKVEFLVSFYNNEISEKSEIFDDQFSVERPDGSNFTLKIRSTKLEDSAMYFCASSVSTLNTEAFFGQGTRLTVV.